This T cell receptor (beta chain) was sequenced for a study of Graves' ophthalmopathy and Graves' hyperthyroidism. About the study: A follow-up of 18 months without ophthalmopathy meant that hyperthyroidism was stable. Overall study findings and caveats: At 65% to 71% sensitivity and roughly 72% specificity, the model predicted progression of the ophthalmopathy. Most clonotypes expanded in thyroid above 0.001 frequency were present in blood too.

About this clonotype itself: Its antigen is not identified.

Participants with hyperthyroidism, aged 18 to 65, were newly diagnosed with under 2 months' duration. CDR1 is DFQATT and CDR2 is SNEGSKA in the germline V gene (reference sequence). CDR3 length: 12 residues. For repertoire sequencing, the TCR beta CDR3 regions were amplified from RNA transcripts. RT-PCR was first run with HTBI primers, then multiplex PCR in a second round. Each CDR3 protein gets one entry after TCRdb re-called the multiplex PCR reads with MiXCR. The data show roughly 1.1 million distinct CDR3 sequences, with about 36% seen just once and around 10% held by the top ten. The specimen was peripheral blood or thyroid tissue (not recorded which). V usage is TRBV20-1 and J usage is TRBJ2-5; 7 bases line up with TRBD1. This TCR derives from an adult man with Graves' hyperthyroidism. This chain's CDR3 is CSAGTAQETQYF. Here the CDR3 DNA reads TGCAGCGCCGGGACAGCTCAAGAGACCCAGTACTTC.